This T cell receptor beta chain was found in a study of cytomegalovirus exposure and HLA in healthy donors (dated by TCRdb to 2015 to 2018). Looking at the study overall: According to an earlier analysis of a few hundred of the donors, about 179 million T cells yielded 120 million or so unique TCR beta sequences and around 300 Gb of sequence data. All discovery cohort repertoires had been generated on a single sequencing platform. The number of donors typed differed by locus, with roughly 629-640 for A, B, C, DRB1 and DQB1, roughly 520 for DQA1, approximately 580 for DPA1, and around 450 for DPB1. The study was designed to test whether signatures of past pathogen exposure could be identified by cataloging public T cell receptors. In addition to the first cohort of around 670 subjects, a separate validation cohort of about 120 different subjects was used. The study used immunosequencing to profile the T cell repertoires of under 700 subjects and linked those repertoires to cytomegalovirus serostatus. Donor age, sex, ethnicity and CMV serostatus were collected together with the repertoire data. To study patterns of TCR occurrence, a later analysis re-analyzed previously published TCR beta repertoires from around 660 donors and added high-resolution HLA genotyping. A handful of DR-DQ haplotypes were handled as single units for association and clustering because linkage in the cohort was strong. Among under 450 genotyped donors of the cohort, an average of around 240,000 unique TCR beta nucleotide sequences were sequenced per donor, around 20% of them non-productive. To predict cytomegalovirus infection status, the study brought together high-throughput TCR immunosequencing, statistical association of individual TCRs with disease status, and machine learning. In an earlier analysis of 587 of the donors, high-throughput TCR beta sequencing was used to judge whether each TCR beta V gene segment behaved as functional or pseudogenic. A later genetic analysis used genome-wide SNP genotypes for about 60% of the roughly 700 donors, treating that subset as a discovery cohort. HLA typing covered class I and class II loci at four-digit resolution. The genetic ancestry cluster associated with self-reported Caucasian donors included roughly four fifths of the 300 to 400 genotyped donors. In the later analysis, no new phenotypic data were used to find candidate immune exposures; instead, reliance was placed on TCR beta sequences and their occurrence across donors. An early release that covered several hundred HLA-typed donors contained around 300 gigabases of sequencing data and about 93 million unique TCR sequences.

Results the study describes overall, beyond this receptor: The only immune exposure information available for the cohort was CMV serostatus. It was suggested by the authors that the approach could potentially be generalized to other disease states and immunological phenotypes. A further reported finding was that TCR beta sequences accurately predicted the HLA-A and HLA-B alleles for most subjects in the first cohort. In a later genetic analysis, fewer N-insertions in productive TCRs were reported among donors in an Asian-associated ancestry cluster than the 666-donor mean. According to a later analysis, most CMV-associated TCR beta chains appeared to be HLA-restricted, and the HLA associations seemed to be driven largely by CMV exposure. Some 15 rarely observed V segments, including chromosome 9 orphons, were excluded from the earlier analysis of a few hundred of the donors because counts were too low. The presence/absence analyses assumed that sequencing depth was roughly uniform across donors, and that assumption may not be true. A cluster of highly shared sequence variants was judged likely to represent a technical artifact of the sequencing pipeline. At a false discovery rate of 0.05, a later analysis linked 16,000 or so TCR beta sequences to specific HLA alleles. Across donors, most TCR sequences were observed very rarely, whereas some public TCRs were present in many individuals. In a later analysis, several top co-occurrence clusters were reported to appear linked to parvovirus B19, influenza, CMV and Epstein-Barr virus. Broadly in line with IMGT annotations, most TCR beta V segments showed up in productive rearrangements about 87% or about 30% of the time in an earlier analysis of around 550 of the donors. Because some donors lacked HLA typing at each locus, the association tests relied only on the typed subset. A later analysis found that HLA-associated TCR beta chains were more clonally expanded and had lower generation probabilities than equally common non-associated chains. The study listed 150 to 200 TCR beta chains as associated with cytomegalovirus. In this cohort, only TCR beta chains were sequenced, and detectable features were limited by the absence of alpha or paired-chain data. An association between a missense DCLRE1C variant and V-gene and J-gene trimming of TCR beta chains was found in a later genetic analysis and replicated in an independent cohort. In a later analysis, the rate of TCR association differed among HLA loci, with DRB1 alleles having the most associated TCRs and HLA-C alleles having the fewest. In both the original and validation cohorts, the classifier was reported to diagnose cytomegalovirus status with high specificity and sensitivity. Linkage disequilibrium might explain the correlated functional status among segregating V segments, but an unknown experimental factor could not be excluded. In vitro tests confirmed that a few of the cytomegalovirus-associated TCR beta chains recognize cytomegalovirus antigens. When HLA alleles, especially DR and DQ, strongly co-occurred, TCR associations were difficult to assign to individual alleles.

A note on this clone: Its antigen is not yet known. Base qualities were left out, and no much larger clone turns up one base away.

Library preparation was by the immunoSEQ multiplex PCR assay. A mixture of 60 forward primers for TCR Vbeta segments and 13 reverse primers for TCR Jbeta segments was used in the multiplex PCR. The CDR3 region of rearranged TCR beta genes was amplified from genomic DNA with a multiplex PCR assay. The Illumina HiSeq System was used to sequence the amplified TCR beta libraries as 87-base-pair reads. From the authors' description of their analysis: A later analysis tallied roughly 78 million unique TCR beta chains across the 666 repertoires, and around 10 million of those chains were shared by two or more donors. Raw reads were error-corrected and collapsed into unique sequences with a nearest-neighbor algorithm that merged closely related sequences to remove PCR and sequencing errors. Alignment of CDR3 sequences to IMGT reference sequences was used to assign V, D and J gene segments. For a sequence to be retained, at least a six-nucleotide match to both a V gene segment and a J gene segment was required. Rearrangements were called productive when the CDR3 lacked stop codons and stayed in frame with V and J; all others were non-productive. Following IMGT convention, CDR3 was defined as the stretch from the second conserved V-encoded cysteine to the conserved J-encoded phenylalanine. The earlier analysis of 500 to 750 of the donors excluded any sequence lacking an unambiguous match to a single V gene segment. An earlier analysis of approximately 590 of the donors called V segments functional above 56.7% productive rearrangements and segregating when the between-donor standard deviation exceeded 5%. A statistical classification framework was built to diagnose cytomegalovirus status from the catalog of TCR beta chain sequences. In a later analysis, V and J genes were assigned by comparing TCR nucleotide sequences against IMGT/GENE-DB human TR gene sequences. Using the TCRdist pipeline, a later analysis assigned CDR3 sequences along with most-parsimonious VDJ recombination scenarios. In a later analysis, each TCR beta chain was defined by its CDR3 amino acid sequence together with its V-gene family, and reads without a unique V-gene family were excluded. In a later analysis, 450 to 600 highly shared, low-generation-probability nucleotide sequences were removed to address suspected cross-contamination and a sequencing artifact. In a later analysis, a clonal expansion index for each public chain was calculated from normalized within-repertoire ranks of inferred template counts. A later analysis computed generation probabilities with a VDJ recombination model fitted to out-of-frame rearrangements, and checked the results against IGoR. In a later analysis, hypergeometric tests were used to score TCR-TCR, TCR-HLA and TCR-CMV co-occurrence, with a repertoire-size bias correction applied to TCR pairs. In a later analysis, false discovery rates were estimated by permuting HLA or CMV assignments 20 times. In a later analysis, co-occurring TCRs were grouped using DBSCAN, and TCRdist sequence similarity was added for clustering within HLA-allele-positive subsets. For co-occurrence clustering, repertoires with fewer than 30,000 or more than 120,000 public chains were excluded, along with several repertoires with anomalous nucleotide sharing. Sourced from immuneACCESS, this table was stored by TCRdb with only in-frame sequences that have V and J called. A share of the clones is absent; for the studies checked, an unresolved V gene accounts for under half, and the remainder has no known explanation. V, J and clone size derive from that table, while D and trimming were established from the DNA sequence. The sample includes roughly 120,000 clones, with over 60% observed a single time. The top ten constitute approximately 1% of the sample.

The cohort comprised 550 to 700 healthy bone marrow donors. All cohort members were sampled while nominally healthy, although unrecorded immune exposures were likely present. CMV serostatus was positive for 289 and negative for about 50% of the roughly 670 cohort members, and was not recorded for this donor. Every donor gave a peripheral blood sample, and the peripheral blood mononuclear cells from that sample were used for TCR beta sequencing. Genomic DNA extraction from the blood cell samples was performed with the Qiagen DNeasy Blood Extraction Kit. The sequenced material came from PBMCs. This clonotype was obtained from a human donor in good health.

The CDR3 here reads CASSPRTAGASGNTIYF. Read as DNA, the sequence is TGTGCCAGCAGCCCCCGGACCGCGGGGGCCTCTGGAAACACCATATATTTT. The chain is encoded by TRBV9 joined to TRBJ1-3; TRBD1 is possibly the D segment (6 matching bases). The CDR3 goes from the cysteine to the phenylalanine over 17 residues. Only the CDR3 part of the read is kept: 51 bases, read in frame from the first base. Via the germline V gene, CDR1 is SGDLS and CDR2 YYNGEE. The trim is 4 bases for V and 0 bases for J, with a gap of 17 bases between the germline ends.